These 30 T cell receptor beta chains were all obtained from the same sample, sequenced in a study of blood T cell repertoires in COVID-19. Produced via immunoSEQ multiplex PCR; TCRdb's table is partial and in-frame only. The table has 85,000 to 95,000 clones, roughly nine tenths seen once. Sequenced sample: peripheral blood. The receptor source for this set is a woman of 80 years or more with active COVID-19.

The V call is TRBV7-2, the J call TRBJ1-2; D ambiguous. V dropped 8 bases and J dropped 4 bases, with 14 bases sitting between them. Germline loops: CDR1 SGHTA, CDR2 FQGNSA. The length of the CDR3 is 13 residues. Here the CDR3 reads CASADSHPYGYTF. The CDR3, as DNA: TGTGCCAGCGCCGACTCTCACCCCTATGGCTACACCTTC. Together with reference TRBV7-2 and TRBJ1-2, the CDR3 gives the full variable domain: GAGVSQSPSNKVTEKGKDVELRCDPISGHTALYWYRQSLGQGLEFLIYFQGNSAPDKSGLPSDRFSAERTGGSVSTLTIQRTQQEDSAVYLCASADSHPYGYTFGSGTRLTVV.

The CDR3 spells CAIRGQVDEQFF. The CDR3 region has the DNA TGTGCCATCAGGGGACAGGTTGATGAGCAGTTCTTC. V usage is TRBV10-3 and J usage is TRBJ2-1, with 8 bases aligning to TRBD1. The J segment lost 8 bases and the V segment lost 6 bases, leaving 3 bases of the junction unmatched. The CDR3 spans 12 residues. Per germline, CDR1 ENHRY and CDR2 SYGVKD.

The rearrangement links TRBV5-6 to TRBJ2-7; the match to TRBD2 covers 13 bases. V lost 4 bases and J lost 4; bases outside the gene matches: 8. In germline, CDR1 is SGHDT, CDR2 YYEEEE. There are 16 residues in the CDR3. CDR3 residues: CASSTGTSGAPYEQYF. As DNA, the CDR3 is TGTGCCAGCAGCACAGGGACTAGCGGGGCCCCATACGAGCAGTACTTC.

V gene TRBV28 combines with J gene TRBJ2-1, with TRBD1 matching over 9 bases. The V gene end was trimmed by 5 bases and the J gene end by 4 bases; junction bases not matched to a gene: 15. The germline V gene has CDR1 MDHEN and CDR2 SYDVKM. CDR3 length: 18 residues. Here the CDR3 DNA reads TGTGCCAGCAGTGACCCGGGACAGGGTCGCTGGGGTTACAATGAGCAGTTCTTC. Its protein product is CASSDPGQGRWGYNEQFF.

This chain uses TRBV9 with TRBJ1-6; D uncertain. The length of the CDR3 is 15 residues. V was pared by 0 bases and J by 10 bases, with 14 bases between. Germline CDR1 SGDLS, CDR2 YYNGEE. Here the CDR3 reads CASSVAPTVASPLHF. The CDR3 DNA is TGTGCCAGCAGCGTAGCCCCCACCGTCGCGTCACCCCTCCACTTT.

The chain couples TRBV19 to TRBJ2-7, with 11 positions matching TRBD2. Germline values: CDR1 LNHDA, CDR2 SQIVND (reference sequence). The CDR3 is 14 residues long. Germline trimming cut 6 bases from V and 0 bases from J; bases unmatched to any gene: 1. In DNA form, the CDR3 reads TGTGCCAGTAGCGGGACTAGCGGCTCCTACGAGCAGTACTTC. Protein: CASSGTSGSYEQYF.

This chain links TRBV10-1 with TRBJ2-2; no firm D call. Germline CDR1 WNHNN, CDR2 SYGVQD (reference sequence). With 8 bases removed from V and 0 bases from J, the gap between germline ends came to 16 bases. The CDR3 runs 16 residues. DNA for the CDR3: TGCGCCAGCCTGCGAGTCTACTGCGCGAACACCGGGGAGCTGTTTTTT. This translates into CASLRVYCANTGELFF.

The chain couples TRBV27 to TRBJ1-4, with D perhaps TRBD1 (6 bases). Trimming left V 2 bases short and J 7 bases short, with 29 bases between. CDR1 and CDR2 from the germline V gene are MNHEY and SMNVEV (reference sequence). The CDR3 contains 20 residues. The CDR3 loop is CASSLRSATGIGSGGEKLFF. The CDR3 coding sequence is TGTGCCAGCAGTTTAAGATCCGCGACAGGAATTGGCTCGGGGGGTGAAAAACTGTTTTTT.

The gene calls are TRBV5-1 and TRBJ1-5, with 8 bases lining up with TRBD1. The junction had 4 bases not matched to a gene; V was cut back by 2 bases and J by 0 bases. The germline V gene has CDR1 SGHRS and CDR2 YFSETQ. CDR3 length: 16 amino acids. CDR3 in amino acids: CASSLGQGGSNQPQHF. CDR3 in DNA: TGCGCCAGCAGCTTAGGACAGGGTGGTAGCAATCAGCCCCAGCATTTT.

This chain connects TRBV28 to TRBJ1-2; tentative D call: TRBD1 (6 bases). The germline V gene has CDR1 MDHEN and CDR2 SYDVKM. The CDR3 loop spans 13 amino acids. The ends were cut back, 8 bases at V and 5 bases at J, with 15 bases in the middle. Here the CDR3 DNA reads TGTGCCAGCGTACAGGGTTCCGGGTATGGCTACACCTTC. Translated, it gives CASVQGSGYGYTF.

The chain is built from TRBV6-1 and TRBJ2-7; 10 bases agree with TRBD1. Per the germline V gene, CDR1 is MNHNS and CDR2 is SASEGT. The J segment lost 4 bases and the V segment lost 2 bases, leaving 5 bases of the junction unmatched. The CDR3 loop spans 15 amino acids. CDR3: CASSERWTGGYEQYF. In DNA, the CDR3 is TGTGCCAGCAGTGAACGATGGACAGGGGGGTACGAGCAGTACTTC.

This chain uses TRBV6-2 or TRBV6-3 with TRBJ1-5; D perhaps matches TRBD1 (6 bases). The V end was cut by 2 bases, the J end by 4 bases, with 12 bases between. The CDR3 contains 15 residues. CDR1 is MNHEY and CDR2 is SVGEGT in the germline V gene. CDR3 bases: TGTGCCAGCAGTTACCCTGGACAGCCAAATCAGCCCCAGCATTTT. As protein: CASSYPGQPNQPQHF.

The genes are TRBV9 and TRBJ2-4; 13 positions match TRBD2. The CDR3 spans 16 residues. Germline CDR1 reads SGDLS; CDR2 reads YYNGEE. J was trimmed by 8 bases and V by 0 bases; bases with no gene match: 5. The CDR3: CASSVGLAGGEDIQYF. In DNA form, the CDR3 reads TGTGCCAGCAGCGTAGGACTAGCGGGAGGAGAAGACATTCAGTACTTC.

This clone was seen a few times. The rearrangement links TRBV5-5 to TRBJ1-5, with D uncertain. The ends were cut back, 0 bases at V and 0 bases at J, with 10 bases in the middle. The CDR3 totals 16 residues. Germline CDR1 and CDR2: SGHKS and YYEKEE (reference sequence). The CDR3 DNA sequence: TGTGCCAGCAGCTTGGTCACAGCTTATAGCAATCAGCCCCAGCATTTT. This translates into CASSLVTAYSNQPQHF.

A few counts support this clone. The CDR3 loop is CASSPHDRGPGQPQHF. The CDR3 region has the DNA TGTGCCAGCAGCCCACATGACAGGGGGCCGGGTCAGCCCCAGCATTTT. The genes are TRBV9 and TRBJ1-5; 10 nucleotides line up with TRBD1. The trim removed 4 bases at V and 6 bases at J, leaving 10 bases unmatched. CDR3 length: 16 amino acids. Germline assignment: CDR1 SGDLS and CDR2 YYNGEE.

J is TRBJ2-7 and V is TRBV10-1; TRBD1 agrees at 8 bases. CDR3 length: 15 amino acids. J lost 2 bases, V lost 6 bases, and 9 bases had no gene match. Germline-derived CDR1 and CDR2 are WNHNN and SYGVQD (reference sequence). The CDR3 region is CASSLNLGQAYEQYF. CDR3 nucleotide sequence: TGCGCCAGCAGCCTTAATTTGGGACAGGCCTACGAGCAGTACTTC.

A single count supports this clone. The chain employs TRBV18 and TRBJ2-3, with D tentatively TRBD2 (6 bases). The ends were cut back, 2 bases at V and 4 bases at J, with 13 bases in the middle. The CDR3 spans 15 residues. Germline V lookup: CDR1 KGHSH, CDR2 LQKENI. The CDR3 region has the DNA TGTGCCAGCTCACCAAACGGGAGAAGTCCAGATACGCAGTATTTT. Protein product: CASSPNGRSPDTQYF.

This chain connects TRBV30 to TRBJ1-1; D not certain. V lost 2 bases to trimming and J lost 1 base, with 8 bases between them. This CDR3 comprises 13 residues. CDR1 and CDR2 (germline): GTSNPN, SVGIG (reference sequence). The CDR3 sequence: CAWSRQENTEAFF. Here the CDR3 DNA reads TGTGCCTGGAGTCGTCAGGAGAACACTGAAGCTTTCTTT.

The chain couples TRBV10-3 to TRBJ1-2, with 7 bases aligning to TRBD1. The CDR3 is 13 amino acids. In germline, CDR1 is ENHRY, CDR2 SYGVKD. Trimming took 6 bases from V and 4 from J; bases not matched to a gene: 5. The DNA for the CDR3 is TGTGCCATCAGCCCGGACAGGCTCTATGGCTACACCTTC. It encodes CAISPDRLYGYTF.

V is TRBV19 and J is TRBJ1-5; 9 bases map to TRBD1. The CDR3 runs 15 residues. Trimming cost V 6 bases and J 5 bases; bases outside gene matches: 8. Germline values: CDR1 LNHDA, CDR2 SQIVND (reference sequence). The DNA of the CDR3 is TGTGCCAGTAGACCCACAGGGGGCTCTCATCAGCCCCAGCATTTT. Its translation: CASRPTGGSHQPQHF.

This chain links TRBV5-3 with TRBJ2-1, with TRBD2 matching over 11 bases. TRBV5-3 is classed as an ORF, of uncertain function. The V segment lost 0 bases and the J segment 6 bases; nucleotides outside the gene matches: 2. This CDR3 spans 15 amino acids. CDR3 sequence: CARSLVAGGPNEQFF. The CDR3 DNA follows: TGTGCCAGAAGCTTGGTAGCGGGAGGGCCCAATGAGCAGTTCTTC.

This chain links TRBV7-9 with TRBJ2-5; 8 bases match TRBD1. V was clipped by 4 bases and J by 4 bases; unmatched bases: 8. Germline assignment: CDR1 SEHNR and CDR2 FQNEAQ (reference sequence). CDR3 size: 15 residues. CDR3 DNA sequence: TGTGCCAGCAGCTCCCCAGGGGGCGCGGGAGAGACCCAGTACTTC. Translated, it gives CASSSPGGAGETQYF.

CDR3 DNA: TGTGCCAGCAGCTCCTCTTCCCGGGTGGGAAAACTGTTTTTT. This gives the protein CASSSSSRVGKLFF. The rearrangement uses TRBV7-9 and TRBJ1-4, with D hard to call. Germline-derived CDR1 and CDR2 are SEHNR and FQNEAQ (reference sequence). The CDR3 is made up of 14 amino acids. Trimming took 4 bases from V and 10 from J, leaving 16 bases between them.

The chain combines TRBV13 with TRBJ2-4, with D possibly TRBD2 on 5 matching bases. Trimming left V 1 base short and J 0 bases short, with 7 bases between. Germline loops: CDR1 PRHDT, CDR2 FYEKMQ (reference sequence). CDR3 size: 15 residues. CDR3 DNA sequence: TGTGCCAGCAGCTTAGCGGGATTAGCCAAAAACATTCAGTACTTC. Translating gives CASSLAGLAKNIQYF.

The chain is built from TRBV5-1 and TRBJ2-7; D may be TRBD2 (7 bases). This CDR3 is built from 15 residues. Germline-derived CDR1 and CDR2 are SGHRS and YFSETQ. V shed 0 bases and J shed 6 bases, with 16 bases lying between them. CDR3 nucleotides: TGCGCCAGCAGCTTGGCTCCTGGGCGGGGGCTCGAGCAGTACTTC. It encodes CASSLAPGRGLEQYF.

This chain links TRBV5-4 with TRBJ2-2; possible D gene TRBD2, 6 bases. With 4 bases removed from V and 4 bases from J, the gap between germline ends came to 17 bases. Germline V gene data show CDR1 as SGHNT and CDR2 as YYREEE (reference sequence). The CDR3 runs 16 residues. The CDR3: CASSRISGRGTGELFF. The CDR3 nucleotides read TGTGCCAGCAGCCGTATTAGCGGACGGGGCACCGGGGAGCTGTTTTTT.

The V and J genes are TRBV6-2 or TRBV6-3 and TRBJ1-1; possibly TRBD1 for D (6 bases). This CDR3 has 13 amino acids. The V gene's germline CDR1 is MNHEY and CDR2 SVGEGT. V dropped 2 bases and J dropped 7 bases, with 11 bases sitting between them. CDR3 sequence (DNA): TGTGCCAGCAGTTACAGGGGGAGGGGTGAAGCTTTCTTT. Translating it yields CASSYRGRGEAFF.

This chain links TRBV7-2 with TRBJ2-1; D ambiguous. Germline loops: CDR1 SGHTA, CDR2 FQGNSA. The CDR3 contains 15 residues. Trimming removed 0 bases at V and 0 bases at J, with 6 bases between. CDR3 residues: CASSLASSSYNEQFF. The DNA of the CDR3 is TGTGCCAGCAGCTTAGCTAGCAGCTCCTACAATGAGCAGTTCTTC.

The chain joins TRBV9 to TRBJ1-5; TRBD1 matches 9 bases. Trimming took 6 bases from V and 1 from J; bases not matched to a gene: 8. Germline V gene sequence: CDR1 SGDLS, CDR2 YYNGEE. CDR3 length: 16 residues. CDR3 in DNA: TGTGCCAGCACCTTAGAGGGACAGGGCAGCAATCAGCCCCAGCATTTT. It translates to CASTLEGQGSNQPQHF.

The rearrangement joins TRBV28 to TRBJ2-1; 10 nucleotides line up with TRBD2. V lost 4 bases, J lost 1 base, and 4 bases stayed unmatched. The germline V gene has CDR1 MDHEN and CDR2 SYDVKM. The CDR3 extends over 16 amino acids. DNA for the CDR3: TGTGCCAGCAGTTCCGCGACTAGCGGGTCCTACAATGAGCAGTTCTTC. Protein product: CASSSATSGSYNEQFF.